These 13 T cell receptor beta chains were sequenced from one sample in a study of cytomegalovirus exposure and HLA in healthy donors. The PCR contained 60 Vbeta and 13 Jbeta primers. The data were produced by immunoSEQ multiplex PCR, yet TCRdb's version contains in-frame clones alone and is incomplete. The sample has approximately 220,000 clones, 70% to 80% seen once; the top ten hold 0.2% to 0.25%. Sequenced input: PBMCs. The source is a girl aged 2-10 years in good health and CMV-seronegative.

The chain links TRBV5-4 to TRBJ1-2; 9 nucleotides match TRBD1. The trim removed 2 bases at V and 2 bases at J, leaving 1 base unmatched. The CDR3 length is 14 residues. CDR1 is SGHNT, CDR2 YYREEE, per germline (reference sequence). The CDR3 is CASSLGQGNYGYTF. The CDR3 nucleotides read TGTGCCAGCAGCTTAGGACAGGGGAACTATGGCTACACCTTC. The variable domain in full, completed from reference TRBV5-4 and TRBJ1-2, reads ETGVTQSPTHLIKTRGQQVTLRCSSQSGHNTVSWYQQALGQGPQFIFQYYREEENGRGNFPPRFSGLQFPNYSSELNVNALELDDSALYLCASSLGQGNYGYTFGSGTRLTVV.

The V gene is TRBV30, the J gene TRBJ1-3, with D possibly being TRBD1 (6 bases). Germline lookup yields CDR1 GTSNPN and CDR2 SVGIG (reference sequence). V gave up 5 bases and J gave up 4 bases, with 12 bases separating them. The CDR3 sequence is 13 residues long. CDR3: CAWAQGNGNTIYF. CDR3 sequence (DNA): TGTGCCTGGGCCCAGGGGAACGGAAACACCATATATTTT.

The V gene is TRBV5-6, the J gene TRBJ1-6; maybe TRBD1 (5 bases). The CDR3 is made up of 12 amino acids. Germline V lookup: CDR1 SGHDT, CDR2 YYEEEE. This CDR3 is CASGGYNSPLHF. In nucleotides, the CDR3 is TGTGCTTCGGGGGGCTATAATTCACCCCTCCACTTT.

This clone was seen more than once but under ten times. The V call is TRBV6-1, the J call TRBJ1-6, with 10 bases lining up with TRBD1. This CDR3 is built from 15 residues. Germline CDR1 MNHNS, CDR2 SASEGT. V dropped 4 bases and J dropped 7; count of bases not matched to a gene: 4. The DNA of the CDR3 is TGTGCCAGCAGTGGACAGGGGGCCGCCAATTCACCCCTCCACTTT. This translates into CASSGQGAANSPLHF.

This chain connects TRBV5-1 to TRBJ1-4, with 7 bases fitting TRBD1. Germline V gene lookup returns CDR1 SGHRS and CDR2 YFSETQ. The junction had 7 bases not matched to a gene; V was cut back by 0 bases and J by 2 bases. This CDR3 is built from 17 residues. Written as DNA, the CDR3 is TGCGCCAGCAGCTTGGCCCCTACAGGGGCGACTAATGAAAAACTGTTTTTT. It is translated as CASSLAPTGATNEKLFF.

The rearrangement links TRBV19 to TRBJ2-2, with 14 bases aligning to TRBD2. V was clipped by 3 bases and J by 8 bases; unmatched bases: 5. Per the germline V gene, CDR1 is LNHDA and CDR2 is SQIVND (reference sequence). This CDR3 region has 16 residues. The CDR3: CASSMGLAGVDGELFF. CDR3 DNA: TGTGCCAGTAGTATGGGACTAGCGGGAGTAGATGGGGAGCTGTTTTTT.

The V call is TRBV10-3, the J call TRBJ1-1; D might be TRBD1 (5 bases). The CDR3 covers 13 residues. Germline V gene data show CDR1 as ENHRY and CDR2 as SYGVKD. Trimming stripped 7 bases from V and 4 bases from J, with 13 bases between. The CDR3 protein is CAIMGEGRTEAFF. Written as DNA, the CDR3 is TGTGCCATCATGGGGGAGGGGCGCACTGAAGCTTTCTTT.

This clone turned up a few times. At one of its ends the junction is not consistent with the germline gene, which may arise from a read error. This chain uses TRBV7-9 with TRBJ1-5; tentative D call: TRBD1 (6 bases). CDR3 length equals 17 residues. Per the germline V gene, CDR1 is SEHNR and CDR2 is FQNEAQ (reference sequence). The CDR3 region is CSSSLGAGAHSNQPQHF. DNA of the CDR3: TGTTCCAGCAGCTTAGGGGCAGGGGCCCATAGCAATCAGCCCCAGCATTTT.

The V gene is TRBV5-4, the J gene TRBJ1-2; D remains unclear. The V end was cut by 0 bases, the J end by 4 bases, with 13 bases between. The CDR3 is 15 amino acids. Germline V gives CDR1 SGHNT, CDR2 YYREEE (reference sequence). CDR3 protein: CASSLAAAMGYGYTF. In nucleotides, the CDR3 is TGTGCCAGCAGCTTGGCGGCGGCGATGGGCTATGGCTACACCTTC.

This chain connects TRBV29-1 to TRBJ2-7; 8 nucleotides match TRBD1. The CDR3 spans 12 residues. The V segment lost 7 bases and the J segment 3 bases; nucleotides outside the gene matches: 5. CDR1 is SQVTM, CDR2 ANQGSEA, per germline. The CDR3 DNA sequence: TGCAGCGCGACAGGGGCTGGCTACGAGCAGTACTTC. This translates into CSATGAGYEQYF.

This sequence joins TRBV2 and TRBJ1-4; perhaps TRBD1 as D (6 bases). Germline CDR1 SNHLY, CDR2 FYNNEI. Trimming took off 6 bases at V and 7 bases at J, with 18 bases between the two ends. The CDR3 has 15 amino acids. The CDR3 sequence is CASRAGGGGTEKLFF. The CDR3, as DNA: TGTGCCAGCAGAGCAGGAGGGGGAGGGACTGAAAAACTGTTTTTT.

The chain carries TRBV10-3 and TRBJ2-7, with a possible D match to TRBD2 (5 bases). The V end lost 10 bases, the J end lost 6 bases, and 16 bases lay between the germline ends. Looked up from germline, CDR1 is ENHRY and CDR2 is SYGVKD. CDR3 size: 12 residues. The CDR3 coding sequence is TGTGCCACCTCGGTCGGGGTGGGCGAGCAGTACTTC. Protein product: CATSVGVGEQYF.

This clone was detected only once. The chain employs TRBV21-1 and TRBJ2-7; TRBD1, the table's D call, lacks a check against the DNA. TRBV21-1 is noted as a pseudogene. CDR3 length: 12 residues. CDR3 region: CASSKGADEQYF. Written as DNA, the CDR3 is TGTGCCAGCAGCAAAGGGGCCGACGAGCAGTACTTC.